This T cell receptor (beta chain) was identified during a study of blood T cell repertoires in COVID-19. Assay: immunoSEQ multiplex PCR; the TCRdb copy retains only in-frame clones and omits some. This table holds about 82,000 clones, about 80% found once. The CDR3 covers 14 residues. Germline V lookup: CDR1 MNHEY, CDR2 SVGAGI. V was clipped by 6 bases and J by 3 bases; unmatched bases: 3. The sequence was collected from a woman aged 40 to 50 with active or convalescent COVID-19. This chain links TRBV6-5 with TRBJ2-3, with 10 bases lining up with TRBD2. The sequencing input was peripheral blood. In nucleotides, the CDR3 is TGTGCCAGCAGACCACTAGCGGGAACAGATACGCAGTATTTT. Encoded protein: CASRPLAGTDTQYF.